These T cell receptor beta chains were read from a single sample in a study of blood T cells in healthy people across ages. Each CDR3 protein gets one entry after TCRdb re-called the 5' RACE reads with MiXCR. This sample carries more than 700,000 distinct CDR3 sequences, roughly 50% of them seen once, and the ten largest clones take about 42%. Material: blood. All receptors derive from a man of 80 years or more in good health. CDR3s include the opening cysteine and the closing phenylalanine or tryptophan. The D gene is left open where the match is weak. Some rows mark clone size as missing; the rest say once, few, many or name a class of expanded clone.

v_gene	abundance	d_gene	len	j_gene	CDR3aa	CDR3nt
TRBV20-1	once	TRBD2	19	TRBJ2-3	CSARGPSGRAYGGHRYAYF	TGCAGTGCTAGAGGTCCTAGCGGGAGGGCCTATGGCGGGCACAGATACGCGTATTTT
TRBV6-5	-	TRBD1	14	TRBJ1-4	CASSYLRTGEKLFF	TGTGCCAGCAGTTACCTTAGGACAGGGGAAAAACTGTTTTTT
TRBV28	-	-	15	TRBJ2-4	CASGESLLAKNIQYF	TGTGCCAGTGGGGAGTCGCTATTAGCCAAAAACATTCAGTACTTC
TRBV5-1	-	TRBD2	17	TRBJ2-7	CASSLGAGEGREGEQYF	TGCGCCAGCAGCTTGGGCGCGGGAGAAGGTAGAGAAGGCGAGCAGTACTTC
TRBV5-1	many	-	11	TRBJ2-7	CASSLGLEQYF	TGCGCCAGCAGCTTGGGTTTGGAGCAGTACTTC
TRBV7-3	-	-	13	TRBJ2-1	CASSSRLAGEQFF	TGTGCCAGCAGCTCCAGGCTGGCGGGAGAGCAGTTCTTC
TRBV9	-	TRBD2	17	TRBJ2-1	CASSATLGGRVYNEQFF	TGTGCCAGCAGCGCCACTTTAGGCGGGAGAGTCTACAATGAGCAGTTCTTC
TRBV7-2	-	-	15	TRBJ2-5	CASSFTASRAETQYF	TGTGCCAGCAGCTTCACGGCCTCGAGGGCGGAGACCCAGTACTTC
TRBV14	few	-	14	TRBJ2-7	CASSPDTPPYEQYF	TGTGCCAGCAGCCCAGACACTCCCCCCTACGAGCAGTACTTC
TRBV6-2/TRBV6-3	many	TRBD2	13	TRBJ2-5	CASRDSGIETQYF	TGTGCCAGCAGGGATAGCGGGATAGAGACCCAGTACTTC
TRBV20-1	-	-	12	TRBJ2-3	CSATKGADTQYF	TGCAGTGCGACTAAGGGGGCAGATACGCAGTATTTT
TRBV3-1	-	TRBD1	15	TRBJ2-7	CASSAGTGSSYEQYF	TGTGCCAGCAGCGCAGGGACAGGCAGCTCCTACGAGCAGTACTTC
TRBV20-1	-	-	13	TRBJ2-5	CSARKDPQETQYF	TGCAGTGCTAGAAAAGATCCCCAAGAGACCCAGTACTTC
TRBV27	-	-	13	TRBJ2-3	CASRTPAGDTQYF	TGTGCCAGCAGGACTCCAGCGGGAGATACGCAGTATTTT
TRBV5-4	-	-	12	TRBJ1-2	CATGPRGYGYTF	TGTGCCACCGGACCGAGAGGCTATGGCTACACCTTC